This T cell receptor (beta chain) is from a study of OX40 agonist ivuxolimab in advanced cancers. Study overall: Ivuxolimab, an antibody that agonizes OX40 (CD134), was administered to the patients. Prior therapy, whether anti-PD-1, anti-PD-L1 or anti-CTLA-4, was allowed, and 30% to 40% had some. Study results and limitations: With doses of 0.1 to 3.0 mg/kg, CD4+ and CD8+ blood T cells had undergone clonal expansion by week 6. In general, CD8+ T cells held more expanded clones than CD4+ did, on average.

Notes on this clone: Its target is not known.

This CDR3 spans 16 amino acids. Deletions cut 2 bases from V and 8 bases from J, with 21 bases between. Germline V gives CDR1 LGHNA, CDR2 YNFKEQ. Profiling relied on immunoSEQ multiplex PCR, and the TCRdb table lists in-frame clones only, not all of them. This table has 80,000 or so clones, nearly 90% appearing once. The receptor was derived from an adult with an advanced solid tumor such as melanoma, head and neck, liver or kidney cancer. This chain links TRBV4-2 with TRBJ1-2; D unclear. The specimen was CD4+ or CD8+ T cells sorted from blood, collected in a trial of the OX40 agonist ivuxolimab. In nucleotides, the CDR3 is TGTGCCAGCAGCCAACGTCACTCCCCGGGAGGAAAGGGCTACACCTTC. It encodes CASSQRHSPGGKGYTF.